This T cell receptor beta chain was found in a study of T cells after yellow fever vaccination. The wider study: Researchers used SMART-Seq v4 Ultra Low Input to prepare fractions that had low cell numbers. Study findings and constraints: Weaker overall was a secondary response that nonetheless peaked faster, on day 5 versus 15.

Concerning this clonotype itself: Its antigen is still unknown.

TCRdb independently ran MiXCR on the 5' RACE reads; one entry per CDR3 protein. The sample yields about 370,000 distinct CDR3 sequences, roughly 10% seen once. Unmatched junction bases numbered 12, after V lost 5 bases and J lost 4 bases. CDR1 SGHTA and CDR2 FQGTGA come from the germline V gene. The CDR3 covers 17 residues. The material was PBMCs, obtained on the day of the first yellow fever vaccination. The chain is built from TRBV7-3 and TRBJ2-1; 9 bases are a match to TRBD2. This receptor was obtained from a man aged 18 to 29 who received the YFV17D yellow fever vaccine. The CDR3 DNA is TGTGCCAGCAGCCTACGTCCTTGGCGGGGGGGTTACAATGAGCAGTTCTTC. Protein product: CASSLRPWRGGYNEQFF.